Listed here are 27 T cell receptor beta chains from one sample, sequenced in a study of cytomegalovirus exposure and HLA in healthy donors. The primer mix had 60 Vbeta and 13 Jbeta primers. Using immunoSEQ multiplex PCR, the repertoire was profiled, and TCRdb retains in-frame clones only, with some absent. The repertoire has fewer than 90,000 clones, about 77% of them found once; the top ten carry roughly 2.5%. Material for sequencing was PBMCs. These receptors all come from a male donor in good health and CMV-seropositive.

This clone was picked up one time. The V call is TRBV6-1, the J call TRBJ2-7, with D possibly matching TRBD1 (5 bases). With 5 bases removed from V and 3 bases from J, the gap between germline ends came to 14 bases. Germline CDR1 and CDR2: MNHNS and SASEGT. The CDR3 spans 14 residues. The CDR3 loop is CASSSLDRHYEQYF. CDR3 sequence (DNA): TGTGCCAGCAGTTCCCTTGACAGACACTACGAGCAGTACTTC.

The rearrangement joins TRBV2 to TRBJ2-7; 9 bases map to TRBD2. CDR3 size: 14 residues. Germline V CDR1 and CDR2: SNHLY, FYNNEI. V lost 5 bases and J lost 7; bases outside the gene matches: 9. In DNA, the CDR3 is TGTGCCAGCAGTATAGGACTAGCGCATGAGGAGCAGTACTTC. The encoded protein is CASSIGLAHEEQYF. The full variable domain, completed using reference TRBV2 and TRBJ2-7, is EPEVTQTPSHQVTQMGQEVILRCVPISNHLYFYWYRQILGQKVEFLVSFYNNEISEKSEIFDDQFSVERPDGSNFTLKIRSTKLEDSAMYFCASSIGLAHEEQYFGPGTRLTVT.

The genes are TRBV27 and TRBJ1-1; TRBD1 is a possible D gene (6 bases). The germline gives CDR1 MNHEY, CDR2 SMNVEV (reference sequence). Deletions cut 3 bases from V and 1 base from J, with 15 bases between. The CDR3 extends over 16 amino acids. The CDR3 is CASSFLLPGQNTEAFF. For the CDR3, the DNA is TGTGCCAGCAGTTTCCTCCTGCCGGGACAGAACACTGAAGCTTTCTTT.

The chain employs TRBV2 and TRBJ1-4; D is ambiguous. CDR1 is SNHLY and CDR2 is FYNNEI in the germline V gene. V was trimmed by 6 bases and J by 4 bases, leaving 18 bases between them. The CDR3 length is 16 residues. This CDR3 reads CASRILEGEINEKLFF. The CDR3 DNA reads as TGTGCCAGCAGGATACTAGAGGGCGAAATTAATGAAAAACTGTTTTTT.

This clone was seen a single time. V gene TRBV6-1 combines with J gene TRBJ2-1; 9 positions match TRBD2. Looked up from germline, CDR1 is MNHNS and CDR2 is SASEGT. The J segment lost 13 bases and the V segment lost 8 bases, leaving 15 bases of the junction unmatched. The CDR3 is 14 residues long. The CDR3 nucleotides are TGTGCCAGCTGCCCTCCCAGCGGGACTAGCCGACAGTTCTTC. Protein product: CASCPPSGTSRQFF.

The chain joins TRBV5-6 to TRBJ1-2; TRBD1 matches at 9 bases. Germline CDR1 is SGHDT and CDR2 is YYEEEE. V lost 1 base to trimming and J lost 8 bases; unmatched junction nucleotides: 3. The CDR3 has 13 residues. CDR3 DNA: TGTGCCAGCAGCTTGACAGGGGGCGAGGGCTACACCTTC. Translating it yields CASSLTGGEGYTF.

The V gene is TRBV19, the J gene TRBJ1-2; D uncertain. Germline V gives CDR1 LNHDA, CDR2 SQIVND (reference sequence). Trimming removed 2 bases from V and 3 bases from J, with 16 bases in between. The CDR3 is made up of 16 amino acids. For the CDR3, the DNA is TGTGCCAGTAGTATAACTCCCGGATCGAGCGACTATGGCTACACCTTC. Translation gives CASSITPGSSDYGYTF. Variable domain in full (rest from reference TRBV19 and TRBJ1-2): DGGITQSPKYLFRKEGQNVTLSCEQNLNHDAMYWYRQDPGQGLRLIYYSQIVNDFQKGDIAEGYSVSREKKESFPLTVTSAQKNPTAFYLCASSITPGSSDYGYTFGSGTRLTVV.

As DNA, the CDR3 is TGTGCCAGCAGTACCCCGGTCGGGGAGCTGTTTTTT. Its translation is CASSTPVGELFF. The rearrangement uses TRBV28 and TRBJ2-2; D is ambiguous. Trimming removed 5 bases from V and 7 bases from J, with 8 bases in between. This CDR3 contains 12 residues. CDR1 is MDHEN, CDR2 SYDVKM, per germline.

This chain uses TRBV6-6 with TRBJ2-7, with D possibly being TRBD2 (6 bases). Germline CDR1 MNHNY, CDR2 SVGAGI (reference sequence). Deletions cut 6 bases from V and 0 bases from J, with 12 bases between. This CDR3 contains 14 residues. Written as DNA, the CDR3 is TGTGCCAGCAGCCGCCGGGACTCCTCCTACGAGCAGTACTTC. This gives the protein CASSRRDSSYEQYF.

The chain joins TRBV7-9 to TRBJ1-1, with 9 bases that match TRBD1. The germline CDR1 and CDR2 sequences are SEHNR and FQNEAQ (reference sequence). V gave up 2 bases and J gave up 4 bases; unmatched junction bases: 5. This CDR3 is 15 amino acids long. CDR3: CASSLSDRGSTEAFF. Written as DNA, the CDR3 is TGTGCCAGCAGCTTATCCGACAGGGGGAGCACTGAAGCTTTCTTT.

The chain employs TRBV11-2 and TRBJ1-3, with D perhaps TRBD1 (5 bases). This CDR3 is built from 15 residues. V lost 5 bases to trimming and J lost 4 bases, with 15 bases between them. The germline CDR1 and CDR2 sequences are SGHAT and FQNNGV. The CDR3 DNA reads TGTGCCAGCAGCCCAGCCCCAGGGTCCGGAAACACCATATATTTT. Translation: CASSPAPGSGNTIYF.

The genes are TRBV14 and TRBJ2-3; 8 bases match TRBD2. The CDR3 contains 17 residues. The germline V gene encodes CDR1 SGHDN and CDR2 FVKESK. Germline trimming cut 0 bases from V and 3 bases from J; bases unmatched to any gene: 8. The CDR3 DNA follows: TGTGCCAGCAGCCAAGATTGGAGCGGGAGTAATACAGATACGCAGTATTTT. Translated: CASSQDWSGSNTDTQYF.

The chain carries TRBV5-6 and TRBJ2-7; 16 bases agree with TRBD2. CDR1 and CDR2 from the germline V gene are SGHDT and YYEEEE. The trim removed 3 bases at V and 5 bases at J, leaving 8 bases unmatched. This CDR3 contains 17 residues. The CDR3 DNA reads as TGTGCCAGCAGCTCGGGACTAGCGGGAGGGCTTGGAAACGAGCAGTACTTC. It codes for CASSSGLAGGLGNEQYF.

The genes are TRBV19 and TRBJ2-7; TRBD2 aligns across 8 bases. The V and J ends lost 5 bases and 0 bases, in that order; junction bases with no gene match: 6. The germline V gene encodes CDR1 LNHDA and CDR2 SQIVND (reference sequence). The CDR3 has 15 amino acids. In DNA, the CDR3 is TGTGCCAGTAGTCGTGTAGCGGGAAGCTCCTACGAGCAGTACTTC. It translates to CASSRVAGSSYEQYF.

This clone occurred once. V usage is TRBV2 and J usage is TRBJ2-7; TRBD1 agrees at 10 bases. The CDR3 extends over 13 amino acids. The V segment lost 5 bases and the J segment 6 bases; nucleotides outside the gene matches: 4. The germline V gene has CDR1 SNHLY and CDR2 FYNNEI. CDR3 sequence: CASSRDRGGEQYF. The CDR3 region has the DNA TGTGCCAGCAGTAGGGACAGGGGTGGCGAGCAGTACTTC.

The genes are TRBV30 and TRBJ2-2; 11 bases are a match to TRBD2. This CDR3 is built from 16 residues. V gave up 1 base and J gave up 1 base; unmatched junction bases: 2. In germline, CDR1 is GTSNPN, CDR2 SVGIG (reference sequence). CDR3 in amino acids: CAWSGLAGGNTGELFF. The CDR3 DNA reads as TGTGCCTGGAGTGGTCTAGCGGGAGGGAACACCGGGGAGCTGTTTTTT.

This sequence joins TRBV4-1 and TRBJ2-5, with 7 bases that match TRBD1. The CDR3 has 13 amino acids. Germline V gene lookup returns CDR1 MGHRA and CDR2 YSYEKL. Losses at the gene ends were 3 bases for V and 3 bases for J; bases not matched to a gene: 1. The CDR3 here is CASSHTGEETQYF. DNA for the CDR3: TGCGCCAGCAGCCACACAGGGGAAGAGACCCAGTACTTC.

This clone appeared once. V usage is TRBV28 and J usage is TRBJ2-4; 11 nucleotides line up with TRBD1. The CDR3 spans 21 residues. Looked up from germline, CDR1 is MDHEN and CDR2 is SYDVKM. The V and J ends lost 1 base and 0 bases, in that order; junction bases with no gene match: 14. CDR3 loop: CASSLLRWGQGGPLAKNIQYF. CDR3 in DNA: TGTGCCAGCAGTTTATTGCGGTGGGGACAGGGGGGCCCACTAGCCAAAAACATTCAGTACTTC.

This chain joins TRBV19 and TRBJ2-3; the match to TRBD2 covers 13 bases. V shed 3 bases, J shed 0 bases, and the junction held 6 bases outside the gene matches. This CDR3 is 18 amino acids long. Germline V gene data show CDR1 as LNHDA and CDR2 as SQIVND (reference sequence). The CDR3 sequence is CASSIRTSGSSSTDTQYF. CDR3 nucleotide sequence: TGTGCCAGTAGTATCCGGACTAGCGGGAGCTCTAGCACAGATACGCAGTATTTT.

The CDR3 sequence is CASSLKGQETYEQYF. The CDR3 coding sequence is TGTGCCAGCAGCTTGAAGGGACAGGAGACCTACGAGCAGTACTTC. The chain joins TRBV11-2 to TRBJ2-7; the match to TRBD1 covers 8 bases. The CDR3 has 15 amino acids. Germline CDR1 and CDR2: SGHAT and FQNNGV. The V gene end was trimmed by 3 bases and the J gene end by 2 bases; junction bases not matched to a gene: 6.

The chain's CDR3 is CASSEGPWTSTDTQYF. CDR3 nucleotides: TGTGCCAGCAGTGAAGGTCCTTGGACTAGCACAGATACGCAGTATTTT. The rearrangement uses TRBV2 and TRBJ2-3; possibly TRBD2 for D (5 bases). Per the germline V gene, CDR1 is SNHLY and CDR2 is FYNNEI. V lost 1 base and J 0 bases, leaving 11 bases between the germline ends. The CDR3 is made up of 16 amino acids.

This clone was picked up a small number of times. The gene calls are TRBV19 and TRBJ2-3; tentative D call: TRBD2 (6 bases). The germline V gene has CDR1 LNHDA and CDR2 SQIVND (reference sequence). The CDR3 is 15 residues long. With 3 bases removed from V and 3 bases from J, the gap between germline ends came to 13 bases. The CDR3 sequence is CASSIILGGTDTQYF. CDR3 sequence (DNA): TGTGCCAGTAGTATTATTCTCGGGGGTACAGATACGCAGTATTTT.

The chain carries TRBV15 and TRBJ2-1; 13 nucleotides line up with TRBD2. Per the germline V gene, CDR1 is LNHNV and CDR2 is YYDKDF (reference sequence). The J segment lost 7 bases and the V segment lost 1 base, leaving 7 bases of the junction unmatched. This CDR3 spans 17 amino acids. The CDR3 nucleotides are TGTGCCACCAGCAGAGCCGGGACTAGCGGGAAGTATAATGAGCAGTTCTTC. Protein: CATSRAGTSGKYNEQFF.

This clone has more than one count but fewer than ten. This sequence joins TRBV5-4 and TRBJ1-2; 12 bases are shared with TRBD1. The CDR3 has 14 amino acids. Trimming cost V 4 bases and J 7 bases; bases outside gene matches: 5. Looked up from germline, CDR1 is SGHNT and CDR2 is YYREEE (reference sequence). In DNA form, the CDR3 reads TGTGCCAGCAGCGTGGGACAGGGGGCTGTTGGCTACACCTTC. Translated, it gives CASSVGQGAVGYTF.

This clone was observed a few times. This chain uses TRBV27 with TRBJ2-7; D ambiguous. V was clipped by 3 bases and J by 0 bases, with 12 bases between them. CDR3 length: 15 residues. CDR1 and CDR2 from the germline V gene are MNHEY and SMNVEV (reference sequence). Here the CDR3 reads CASSLSSLYSYEQYF. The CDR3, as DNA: TGTGCCAGCAGTTTGAGTAGTCTCTACTCCTACGAGCAGTACTTC.

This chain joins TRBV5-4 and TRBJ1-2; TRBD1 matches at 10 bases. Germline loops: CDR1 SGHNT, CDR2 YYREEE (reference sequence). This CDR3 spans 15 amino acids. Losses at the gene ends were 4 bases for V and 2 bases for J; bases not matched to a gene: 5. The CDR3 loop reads CASSGGGQGNYGYTF. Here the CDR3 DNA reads TGTGCCAGCAGCGGCGGGGGACAGGGGAACTATGGCTACACCTTC.

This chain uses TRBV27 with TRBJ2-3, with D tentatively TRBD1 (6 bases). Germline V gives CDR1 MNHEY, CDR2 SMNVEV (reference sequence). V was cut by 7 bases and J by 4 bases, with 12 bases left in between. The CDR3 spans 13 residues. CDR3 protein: CASKGVYSDTQYF. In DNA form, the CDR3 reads TGTGCCAGCAAGGGGGTGTATTCAGATACGCAGTATTTT.